This TCR beta chain stems from a study of T-cell memory formation after mild COVID-19. TCRdb called the 5' RACE reads again in MiXCR, with one record for every CDR3 protein. The sample records about 49,000 distinct CDR3 sequences, 25% to 35% being singletons. The V segment lost 1 base and the J segment 7 bases; nucleotides outside the gene matches: 2. The CDR3 is 14 residues long. CDR1 and CDR2 from the germline V gene are MNHNS and SASEGT. This clonotype was counted between two and nine times. The sequence was collected from a man younger than 35 who had mild COVID-19 (a few samples of this study predate the infection). Cell type and time point are not known. The chain is built from TRBV6-1 and TRBJ2-1, with 9 bases lining up with TRBD1. Sequencing was performed on PBMCs or a T cell subset sorted from them (not recorded which). DNA of the CDR3: TGTGCCAGCAGTGAAGAGGACAGGGGTAATGAGCAGTTCTTC. It translates to CASSEEDRGNEQFF.